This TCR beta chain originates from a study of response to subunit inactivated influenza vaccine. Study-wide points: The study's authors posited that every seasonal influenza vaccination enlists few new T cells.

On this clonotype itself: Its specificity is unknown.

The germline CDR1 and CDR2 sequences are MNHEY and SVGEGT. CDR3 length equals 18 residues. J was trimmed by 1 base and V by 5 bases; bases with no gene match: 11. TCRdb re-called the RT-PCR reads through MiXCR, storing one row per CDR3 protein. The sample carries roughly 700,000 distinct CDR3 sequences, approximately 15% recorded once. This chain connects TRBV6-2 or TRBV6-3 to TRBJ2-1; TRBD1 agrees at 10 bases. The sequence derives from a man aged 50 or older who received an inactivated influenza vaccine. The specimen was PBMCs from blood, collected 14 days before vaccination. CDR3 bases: TGTGCCAGCAGTCTCGACAGGGGGCGAGTAAAGTCCTACAATGAGCAGTTCTTC. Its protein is CASSLDRGRVKSYNEQFF.